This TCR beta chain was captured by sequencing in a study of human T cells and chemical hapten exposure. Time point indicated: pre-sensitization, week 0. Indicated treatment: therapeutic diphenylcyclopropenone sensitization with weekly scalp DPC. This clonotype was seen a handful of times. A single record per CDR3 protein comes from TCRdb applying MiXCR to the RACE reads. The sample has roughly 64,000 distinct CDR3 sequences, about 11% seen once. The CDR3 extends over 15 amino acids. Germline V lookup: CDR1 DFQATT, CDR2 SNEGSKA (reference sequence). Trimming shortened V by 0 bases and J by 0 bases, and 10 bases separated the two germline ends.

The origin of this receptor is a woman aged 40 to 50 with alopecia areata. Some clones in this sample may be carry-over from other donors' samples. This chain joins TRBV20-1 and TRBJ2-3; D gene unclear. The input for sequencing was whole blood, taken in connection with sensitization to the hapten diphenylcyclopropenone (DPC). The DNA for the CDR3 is TGCAGTGCTAGAGATCTCGGCGGAAGCACAGATACGCAGTATTTT. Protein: CSARDLGGSTDTQYF.